The 16 T cell receptor beta chains below all came from one sample that was sequenced in a study of blood T cell repertoires in COVID-19. Profiled with immunoSEQ multiplex PCR; TCRdb holds only in-frame clones, not every one. The data hold over 200,000 clones, with about 86% observed a single time. Sequencing used peripheral blood. These receptor sequences come from a man aged 40-50 years with active or convalescent COVID-19.

The gene calls are TRBV10-3 and TRBJ1-1; D perhaps matches TRBD1 (5 bases). Trimming removed 4 bases at V and 1 base at J, with 13 bases between. The CDR3 runs to 15 residues. The germline gives CDR1 ENHRY, CDR2 SYGVKD. This chain's CDR3 is CAISAVTGQNTEAFF. CDR3 bases: TGTGCCATCAGTGCCGTTACAGGCCAGAACACTGAAGCTTTCTTT.

V usage is TRBV7-6 and J usage is TRBJ1-5; D unclear. Trimming left V 1 base short and J 0 bases short, with 7 bases between. Germline assignment: CDR1 SGHVS and CDR2 FNYEAQ. The CDR3 has 15 residues. The DNA of the CDR3 is TGTGCCAGCAGCTTAGATACGGGTAGCAATCAGCCCCAGCATTTT. Protein: CASSLDTGSNQPQHF.

This clone was detected only once. V usage is TRBV30 and J usage is TRBJ1-6, with TRBD1 identical over 7 bases. Germline lookup yields CDR1 GTSNPN and CDR2 SVGIG (reference sequence). The CDR3 spans 14 residues. V gave up 1 base and J gave up 6 bases; unmatched junction bases: 3. CDR3 amino acids: CAWSAGTVNSPLHF. The DNA for the CDR3 is TGTGCCTGGAGTGCCGGGACAGTTAATTCACCCCTCCACTTT.

This clone was seen just once. One end of the junction varies from germline; a read error may be responsible. This rearrangement joins TRBV7-2 to TRBJ1-2; D unclear. The length of the CDR3 is 11 residues. The germline V gene has CDR1 SGHTA and CDR2 FQGNSA. In nucleotides, the CDR3 is TGTGCCTGCAGACCCAGAATTGGCTACACCTTC. It is translated as CACRPRIGYTF.

The rearrangement uses TRBV7-3 and TRBJ2-5; a possible D gene is TRBD2 (5 bases). V lost 3 bases, J lost 4 bases, and 9 bases lay in between. This CDR3 spans 13 amino acids. Germline V gene lookup returns CDR1 SGHTA and CDR2 FQGTGA. The DNA for the CDR3 is TGTGCCAGCAGCTTCGCGGGTGGAGAGACCCAGTACTTC. Translating gives CASSFAGGETQYF.

The chain carries TRBV10-3 and TRBJ2-1, with 12 bases that match TRBD2. The germline CDR1 and CDR2 sequences are ENHRY and SYGVKD. The V gene end was trimmed by 8 bases and the J gene end by 5 bases; junction bases not matched to a gene: 16. This CDR3 has 18 amino acids. DNA for the CDR3: TGTGCCATCGGAGACCCGAAACTAGCGGGAGGACAAAACAATGAGCAGTTCTTC. Translated: CAIGDPKLAGGQNNEQFF.

The rearrangement uses TRBV7-2 and TRBJ1-1; 8 bases line up with TRBD1. CDR3 size: 13 residues. CDR1 and CDR2 from the germline V gene are SGHTA and FQGNSA. V lost 5 bases to trimming and J lost 7 bases; unmatched junction nucleotides: 6. CDR3 region: CASSPQGAGEAFF. DNA for the CDR3: TGTGCCAGCAGCCCCCAGGGGGCCGGTGAAGCTTTCTTT.

Only a few counts were recorded for this clone. V and J are TRBV24-1 and TRBJ1-5; D unresolved. Germline V gene data show CDR1 as KGHDR and CDR2 as SFDVKD. V shed 3 bases and J shed 0 bases, with 29 bases lying between them. This CDR3 comprises 22 residues. The CDR3 region is CATSDQRGPQVTRGYSNQPQHF. CDR3 bases: TGTGCCACCAGTGATCAGAGAGGGCCCCAGGTTACCCGCGGTTATAGCAATCAGCCCCAGCATTTT.

The CDR3 coding sequence is TGCGCCAGCAGCTGGGGGACAGGGGGCGCAGACGGCTACACCTTC. Amino acid sequence: CASSWGTGGADGYTF. This chain connects TRBV5-1 to TRBJ1-2; 12 nucleotides match TRBD1. This CDR3 is 15 amino acids long. Germline V CDR1 and CDR2: SGHRS, YFSETQ. Losses at the gene ends were 3 bases for V and 8 bases for J; bases not matched to a gene: 8.

J is TRBJ1-1 and V is TRBV6-5, with D perhaps matching TRBD1 (6 bases). V lost 6 bases and J 1 base, leaving 12 bases between the germline ends. Germline CDR1 is MNHEY and CDR2 is SVGAGI. The CDR3 runs to 14 residues. The chain's CDR3 is CASRLQDRNTEAFF. CDR3 coding DNA: TGTGCCAGCAGACTCCAGGACAGGAACACTGAAGCTTTCTTT.

V usage is TRBV7-3 and J usage is TRBJ1-6; 7 bases map to TRBD1. V was clipped by 2 bases and J by 7 bases; unmatched bases: 5. The CDR3 covers 15 residues. Germline CDR1 SGHTA, CDR2 FQGTGA. The CDR3 loop reads CASSLGSGGNSPLHF. The CDR3 coding sequence is TGTGCCAGCAGCTTAGGGTCAGGGGGGAATTCACCCCTCCACTTT.

The chain has TRBV10-3 and TRBJ2-7; weak D call: TRBD2 (6 bases). Germline-derived CDR1 and CDR2 are ENHRY and SYGVKD. This CDR3 contains 12 residues. Trimming removed 4 bases at V and 5 bases at J, with 9 bases between. Here the CDR3 reads CAISGASDEQYF. The DNA for the CDR3 is TGTGCCATCAGTGGGGCTAGCGACGAGCAGTACTTC.

The rearrangement uses TRBV4-1 and TRBJ2-7; 9 bases agree with TRBD1. CDR1 is MGHRA and CDR2 is YSYEKL in the germline V gene. Trimming at V came to 0 bases and at J to 3 bases, leaving 3 bases not matched to a gene. The CDR3 totals 15 residues. The chain's CDR3 is CASSQDGTGFYEQYF. The CDR3 nucleotides read TGCGCCAGCAGCCAAGACGGGACAGGGTTCTACGAGCAGTACTTC.

The chain couples TRBV9 to TRBJ2-5; D may be TRBD1 (6 bases). Germline CDR1 is SGDLS and CDR2 is YYNGEE. V gave up 3 bases and J gave up 1 base, with 10 bases separating them. This CDR3 region has 14 residues. The DNA for the CDR3 is TGTGCCAGCAGCGGATTGGACAGCCAAGAGACCCAGTACTTC. Its protein product is CASSGLDSQETQYF. Full variable domain (rest looked up from reference TRBV9 and TRBJ2-5): DSGVTQTPKHLITATGQRVTLRCSPRSGDLSVYWYQQSLDQGLQFLIQYYNGEERAKGNILERFSAQQFPDLHSELNLSSLELGDSALYFCASSGLDSQETQYFGPGTRLLVL.

The chain couples TRBV7-8 to TRBJ2-7, with 9 bases lining up with TRBD2. V lost 3 bases and J lost 1; bases outside the gene matches: 1. Per germline, CDR1 SGHVS and CDR2 FQNEAQ. The length of the CDR3 is 14 residues. Here the CDR3 DNA reads TGTGCCAGCAGCTTTAGCGGGAGATCCTACGAGCAGTACTTC. This translates into CASSFSGRSYEQYF.

This chain uses TRBV2 with TRBJ2-1; a possible D gene is TRBD2 (6 bases). V lost 8 bases and J lost 4, with 9 bases in between. Looked up from germline, CDR1 is SNHLY and CDR2 is FYNNEI. The CDR3 has 12 amino acids. CDR3 nucleotides: TGTGCCAGCCAGACTAGTTACAATGAGCAGTTCTTC. Its translation is CASQTSYNEQFF. Full variable domain (rest looked up from reference TRBV2 and TRBJ2-1): EPEVTQTPSHQVTQMGQEVILRCVPISNHLYFYWYRQILGQKVEFLVSFYNNEISEKSEIFDDQFSVERPDGSNFTLKIRSTKLEDSAMYFCASQTSYNEQFFGPGTRLTVL.